The 26 T cell receptor beta chains given below trace back to one sample, sequenced in a study of blood T cell repertoires in COVID-19. Measured with immunoSEQ multiplex PCR; TCRdb has only the in-frame clones, and not every one. The sample includes 25,000 to 40,000 clones, about 89% of them seen just once. Material: peripheral blood. The receptors stem from a man between 65 and 85 years old with active COVID-19.

This rearrangement joins TRBV28 to TRBJ1-1; TRBD1 might be the D (6 bases). CDR3 length: 16 amino acids. The germline gives CDR1 MDHEN, CDR2 SYDVKM. The V and J ends lost 3 bases and 3 bases respectively, with 17 bases between them. The CDR3 coding sequence is TGTGCCAGCAGTTTGCCCCAAAGAGGGGGGGACACTGAAGCTTTCTTT. This translates into CASSLPQRGGDTEAFF.

J is TRBJ1-2 and V is TRBV29-1, with 7 nucleotides matching TRBD1. Trimming took 6 bases from V and 2 from J; bases not matched to a gene: 0. Germline V gene data show CDR1 as SQVTM and CDR2 as ANQGSEA. The CDR3 contains 11 residues. CDR3 protein: CSVRGNYGYTF. DNA of the CDR3: TGCAGCGTCAGGGGGAACTATGGCTACACCTTC.

The V gene is TRBV24-1, the J gene TRBJ2-3, with D possibly TRBD2 on 6 matching bases. The germline V and J ends were trimmed by 5 bases and 1 base, with 9 bases remaining between them. CDR1 and CDR2 from the germline V gene are KGHDR and SFDVKD. The length of the CDR3 is 14 residues. The DNA of the CDR3 is TGTGCCACCAGTGTTGGAGGGGGCACAGATACGCAGTATTTT. Amino acid sequence: CATSVGGGTDTQYF.

This chain links TRBV19 with TRBJ1-5; a weak D match, TRBD1 (6 bases). This CDR3 contains 15 residues. Trimming left V 4 bases short and J 1 base short, with 11 bases between. Germline V lookup: CDR1 LNHDA, CDR2 SQIVND (reference sequence). The CDR3 DNA is TGTGCCAGTAGTACTACAGGGACCAGCAATCAGCCCCAGCATTTT. It codes for CASSTTGTSNQPQHF.

The gene calls are TRBV7-2 and TRBJ1-1; D remains unclear. The CDR3 has 15 amino acids. CDR1 is SGHTA, CDR2 FQGNSA, per germline. The V end was cut by 1 base, the J end by 4 bases, with 13 bases between. CDR3 sequence: CASSLVPGGFTEAFF. CDR3 in DNA: TGTGCCAGCAGCTTAGTTCCGGGAGGATTCACTGAAGCTTTCTTT. The full variable domain, in which reference TRBV7-2 and TRBJ1-1 provide the parts outside the CDR3, is GAGVSQSPSNKVTEKGKDVELRCDPISGHTALYWYRQSLGQGLEFLIYFQGNSAPDKSGLPSDRFSAERTGGSVSTLTIQRTQQEDSAVYLCASSLVPGGFTEAFFGQGTRLTVV.

The gene calls are TRBV5-1 and TRBJ1-4; D perhaps matches TRBD1 (5 bases). The V end was cut by 3 bases, the J end by 3 bases, with 12 bases between. This CDR3 has 15 residues. Germline-derived CDR1 and CDR2 are SGHRS and YFSETQ. CDR3 sequence: CASSWEGGANEKLFF. In DNA form, the CDR3 reads TGCGCCAGCAGCTGGGAAGGAGGGGCTAATGAAAAACTGTTTTTT. Full variable domain (remainder filled in from reference TRBV5-1 and TRBJ1-4): KAGVTQTPRYLIKTRGQQVTLSCSPISGHRSVSWYQQTPGQGLQFLFEYFSETQRNKGNFPGRFSGRQFSNSRSEMNVSTLELGDSALYLCASSWEGGANEKLFFGSGTQLSVL.

The chain has TRBV2 and TRBJ2-7, with D perhaps TRBD2 (5 bases). V shed 7 bases and J shed 4 bases, with 17 bases lying between them. The germline CDR1 and CDR2 sequences are SNHLY and FYNNEI. The CDR3 runs 14 residues. CDR3 nucleotide sequence: TGTGCCAGCACCCCGCCTCCCGGGGAGTACGAGCAGTACTTC. As protein: CASTPPPGEYEQYF. Filled out from reference TRBV2 and TRBJ2-7, the complete variable domain reads EPEVTQTPSHQVTQMGQEVILRCVPISNHLYFYWYRQILGQKVEFLVSFYNNEISEKSEIFDDQFSVERPDGSNFTLKIRSTKLEDSAMYFCASTPPPGEYEQYFGPGTRLTVT.

This chain links TRBV12-3 or TRBV12-4 with TRBJ2-1; a possible D gene is TRBD1 (5 bases). The CDR3 extends over 13 amino acids. V gave up 6 bases and J gave up 3 bases, with 9 bases separating them. This CDR3 is CASSRQLYNEQFF. CDR3 DNA: TGTGCCAGCAGCCGACAGCTCTACAATGAGCAGTTCTTC.

This chain joins TRBV18 and TRBJ1-2, with a possible D match to TRBD1 (5 bases). From germline, CDR1 is KGHSH and CDR2 LQKENI. V lost 2 bases and J lost 1, with 17 bases in between. This CDR3 contains 17 residues. CDR3 region: CASSPVQTGNLNYGYTF. The CDR3 nucleotides are TGTGCCAGCTCACCAGTACAAACAGGAAATCTTAACTATGGCTACACCTTC.

J is TRBJ2-1 and V is TRBV18, with 10 nucleotides matching TRBD2. This CDR3 has 13 residues. Germline loops: CDR1 KGHSH, CDR2 LQKENI. Trimming removed 6 bases from V and 8 bases from J; junction bases left unmatched: 4. CDR3 coding DNA: TGTGCCAGCTCTCCCGGGACTAGCGATGAGCAGTTCTTC. Translating gives CASSPGTSDEQFF.

Comment on this clone: The identical CDR3 is also encoded by other nucleotide sequences in the sample. This chain joins TRBV7-2 and TRBJ2-7, with TRBD2 matching over 12 bases. Germline V gene sequence: CDR1 SGHTA, CDR2 FQGNSA. The length of the CDR3 is 14 residues. V lost 5 bases to trimming and J lost 4 bases; unmatched junction nucleotides: 3. The DNA of the CDR3 is TGTGCCAGCAGCGGACTAGCGGGAACATACGAGCAGTACTTC. Translated: CASSGLAGTYEQYF.

The gene calls are TRBV20-1 and TRBJ1-2; D remains unclear. Germline CDR1 reads DFQATT; CDR2 reads SNEGSKA (reference sequence). The CDR3 length is 14 residues. Trimming removed 3 bases from V and 1 base from J, with 12 bases in between. In nucleotides, the CDR3 is TGCAGTGCTAGTCGGAGCCCAAGTAACTATGGCTACACCTTC. This codes for CSASRSPSNYGYTF.

This clone was found once. The chain carries TRBV25-1 and TRBJ1-6; 9 bases match TRBD1. Germline V gene data show CDR1 as MGHDK and CDR2 as SYGVNS. V was clipped by 8 bases and J by 7 bases; unmatched bases: 6. The CDR3 extends over 14 amino acids. The CDR3: CASVPGQGNSPLHF. CDR3 DNA: TGTGCCAGCGTCCCCGGACAGGGGAATTCACCCCTCCACTTT.

The chain employs TRBV6-2 or TRBV6-3 and TRBJ1-2; D uncertain. The CDR3 is 13 amino acids. Deletions cut 2 bases from V and 1 base from J, with 5 bases between. Germline CDR1 and CDR2: MNHEY and SVGEGT. DNA of the CDR3: TGTGCCAGCAGTTACCAGAATAACTATGGCTACACCTTC. Protein sequence: CASSYQNNYGYTF.

The chain uses TRBV24-1 and TRBJ2-7; 9 bases align to TRBD1. Germline CDR1 is KGHDR and CDR2 is SFDVKD. V trimming: 4 bases; J trimming: 8 bases; junction bases outside the gene matches: 8. The CDR3 is made up of 14 amino acids. The CDR3 protein is CATSDRTGVGKQYF. CDR3 sequence (DNA): TGTGCCACCAGTGACCGGACAGGGGTGGGCAAGCAGTACTTC.

The J gene is TRBJ2-7, the V gene TRBV9, with 7 bases fitting TRBD1. Trimming at V came to 4 bases and at J to 9 bases, leaving 10 bases not matched to a gene. The CDR3 consists of 13 residues. The germline V gene encodes CDR1 SGDLS and CDR2 YYNGEE. The CDR3 reads CASSSGTVLGQYF. CDR3 nucleotide sequence: TGTGCCAGCAGCTCCGGGACAGTGCTTGGGCAGTACTTC.

This chain joins TRBV6-5 and TRBJ1-5, with D perhaps matching TRBD1 (5 bases). The CDR3 has 15 amino acids. Germline CDR1 and CDR2: MNHEY and SVGAGI. V dropped 6 bases and J dropped 6 bases, with 18 bases sitting between them. The CDR3 sequence: CASSPDQGSSQPQHF. In nucleotides, the CDR3 is TGTGCCAGCAGCCCCGATCAGGGTTCCTCTCAGCCCCAGCATTTT.

The chain carries TRBV28 and TRBJ1-6; the D gene is possibly TRBD1 (5 bases). V was clipped by 6 bases and J by 2 bases, with 11 bases between them. This CDR3 spans 15 amino acids. The germline V gene encodes CDR1 MDHEN and CDR2 SYDVKM. This CDR3 reads CASSPTGPYNSPLHF. Here the CDR3 DNA reads TGTGCCAGCAGCCCCACAGGCCCCTATAATTCACCCCTCCACTTT.

The chain is built from TRBV7-2 and TRBJ2-7; 12 positions agree with TRBD2. In germline, CDR1 is SGHTA, CDR2 FQGNSA. The V segment lost 0 bases and the J segment 2 bases; nucleotides outside the gene matches: 2. The CDR3 sequence is 16 residues long. DNA for the CDR3: TGTGCCAGCAGCTTAGCGACTAGCGGGGGAACCTACGAGCAGTACTTC. Translation gives CASSLATSGGTYEQYF.

The CDR3 loop is CASSAASGRMGNEQFF. The CDR3 bases are TGTGCCAGCAGCGCGGCTAGCGGGAGGATGGGGAATGAGCAGTTCTTC. V gene TRBV9 combines with J gene TRBJ2-1, with 11 positions matching TRBD2. V gave up 3 bases and J gave up 7 bases; unmatched junction bases: 9. This CDR3 is 16 amino acids long. CDR1 SGDLS and CDR2 YYNGEE come from the germline V gene.

V and J are TRBV10-2 and TRBJ1-6; a possible D gene is TRBD1 (6 bases). Trimming left V 3 bases short and J 10 bases short, with 13 bases between. The CDR3 consists of 14 residues. Germline V gives CDR1 WSHSY, CDR2 SAAADI. CDR3 sequence (DNA): TGCGCCAGCAGTGATTCAGGGGTAGGATCACCCCTCCACTTT. The encoded protein is CASSDSGVGSPLHF.

This clone was found a few times. The chain carries TRBV19 and TRBJ1-2, with D uncertain. CDR1 LNHDA and CDR2 SQIVND come from the germline V gene (reference sequence). Trimming stripped 7 bases from V and 3 bases from J, with 12 bases between. The CDR3 has 13 residues. As DNA, the CDR3 is TGTGCCAGTACCTTGGCAGGCTACTATGGCTACACCTTC. Amino acid sequence: CASTLAGYYGYTF.

The CDR3 bases are TGCGCCAGCAGCTTTCTTGGGACAGCTAACAATGAGCAGTTCTTC. It is translated as CASSFLGTANNEQFF. V is TRBV5-1 and J is TRBJ2-1; 7 bases fit TRBD1. Germline lookup yields CDR1 SGHRS and CDR2 YFSETQ. CDR3 length: 15 residues. The ends lost 2 bases at V and 5 bases at J; junction bases unmatched: 7.

The rearrangement joins TRBV4-3 to TRBJ2-7; 12 bases align to TRBD2. The CDR3 has 14 residues. Germline trimming cut 0 bases from V and 10 bases from J; bases unmatched to any gene: 4. CDR1 is LGHNA and CDR2 is YSLEER in the germline V gene. The DNA of the CDR3 is TGCGCCAGCAGCCAAGATATGACTAGCGGGAGACAGTACTTC. As protein: CASSQDMTSGRQYF.

The chain uses TRBV3-1 (or the pseudogene TRBV3-2) and TRBJ1-1, with 7 bases lining up with TRBD1. The V gene end was trimmed by 4 bases and the J gene end by 8 bases; junction bases not matched to a gene: 4. Germline CDR1 LGHDT, CDR2 YNNKEL (reference sequence). The CDR3 has 12 residues. CDR3 DNA sequence: TGTGCCAGCAGCCCTCCGGGACAGGAAGCTTTCTTT. It encodes CASSPPGQEAFF.

This chain uses TRBV7-9 with TRBJ1-1, with D tentatively TRBD1 (5 bases). Deletions cut 5 bases from V and 10 bases from J, with 14 bases between. Per the germline V gene, CDR1 is SEHNR and CDR2 is FQNEAQ (reference sequence). The CDR3 covers 12 residues. CDR3 DNA: TGTGCCAGCAGCCATAACCAGGGATCAGCTTTCTTT. It translates to CASSHNQGSAFF. Together with reference TRBV7-9 and TRBJ1-1, the CDR3 gives the full variable domain: DTGVSQNPRHKITKRGQNVTFRCDPISEHNRLYWYRQTLGQGPEFLTYFQNEAQLEKSRLLSDRFSAERPKGSFSTLEIQRTEQGDSAMYLCASSHNQGSAFFGQGTRLTVV.